The 19 T cell receptor beta chains presented below share a single source sample, sequenced in a study of regulatory T cells in long-lasting Graves disease. Library construction for TCR beta used iRepertoire HTBI primers and Arm-PCR of CDR3 regions. Via MiXCR, TCRdb re-called the multiplex PCR reads, giving one row per CDR3 protein. Of just over 600,000 distinct CDR3 sequences in the sample, about 16% were seen once. Time point here: newly diagnosed GD, antithyroid drugs for less than 3 months. PBMC RNA served as the TCR library source. These data were likewise used in another study, on T cells in Graves' hyperthyroidism and ophthalmopathy.

The sample in question was peripheral blood mononuclear cells (PBMCs), obtained at new diagnosis, from a patient treated with antithyroid drugs. These TCRs come from a woman in her twenties or thirties with Graves disease.

This clonotype was picked up many times. V is TRBV11-2 and J is TRBJ1-2, with TRBD1 matching over 9 bases. This CDR3 is built from 13 residues. The trim removed 3 bases at V and 6 bases at J, leaving 2 bases unmatched. Germline CDR1 and CDR2: SGHAT and FQNNGV. CDR3 loop: CASSFRTGDGYTF. CDR3 bases: TGTGCCAGCAGCTTCAGGACAGGGGATGGCTACACCTTC.

This clonotype was recorded many times. The CDR3 DNA follows: TGTGCCAGCTCCCAGGAGAATAGCAATCAGCCCCAGCATTTT. Protein sequence: CASSQENSNQPQHF. The V call is TRBV18, the J call TRBJ1-5; D uncertain. CDR1 is KGHSH and CDR2 is LQKENI in the germline V gene. The CDR3 is 14 amino acids. The V end lost 6 bases, the J end lost 0 bases, and 9 bases lay between the germline ends.

This clonotype occurred many times. The chain links TRBV28 to TRBJ1-5; a weak D match, TRBD1 (5 bases). V was clipped by 3 bases and J by 5 bases, with 14 bases between them. The CDR3 length is 15 residues. The germline gives CDR1 MDHEN, CDR2 SYDVKM. CDR3 protein: CASSLRDGGYQPQHF. The CDR3 nucleotides are TGTGCCAGCAGTTTGAGGGACGGAGGTTATCAGCCCCAGCATTTT.

This clonotype was seen only a few times. J is TRBJ2-1 and V is TRBV18; TRBD2 matches 8 bases. With V trimmed by 8 bases and J by 0 bases, 9 bases remained unmatched. In germline, CDR1 is KGHSH, CDR2 LQKENI. The CDR3 sequence is 16 residues long. Here the CDR3 DNA reads TGTGCCAGCAAGGCAAAGAGCGGGAGCTCCTACAATGAGCAGTTCTTC. It yields the protein CASKAKSGSSYNEQFF.

This clonotype was seen many times. This chain joins TRBV30 and TRBJ1-5; D unresolved. Per germline, CDR1 GTSNPN and CDR2 SVGIG (reference sequence). The CDR3 loop spans 16 amino acids. V was shortened by 0 bases and J by 0 bases, with 12 bases between the two germline ends. The CDR3 protein is CAWSVPDWYSNQPQHF. For the CDR3, the DNA is TGTGCCTGGAGTGTACCCGACTGGTATAGCAATCAGCCCCAGCATTTT.

This clonotype was seen repeatedly, ten times or more. The chain links TRBV7-2 to TRBJ2-3, with D hard to call. Trimming shortened V by 5 bases and J by 6 bases, and 9 bases separated the two germline ends. Germline-derived CDR1 and CDR2 are SGHTA and FQGNSA. The CDR3 has 12 residues. The CDR3 DNA reads as TGTGCCAGCAGCCAACACGGGGATACGCAGTATTTT. Encoded protein: CASSQHGDTQYF.

This clonotype was picked up many times. V usage is TRBV5-1 and J usage is TRBJ1-5; the D gene is possibly TRBD1 (6 bases). V shed 4 bases and J shed 4 bases, with 9 bases lying between them. The CDR3 is 13 amino acids. Germline CDR1 is SGHRS and CDR2 is YFSETQ. The DNA for the CDR3 is TGCGCCAGCAGCGTCGGGACAAATCAGCCCCAGCATTTT. The encoded protein is CASSVGTNQPQHF.

This clonotype occurred a few times. This chain links TRBV7-3 with TRBJ2-1; 11 bases map to TRBD2. With V trimmed by 4 bases and J by 8 bases, 4 bases remained unmatched. The CDR3 is made up of 14 amino acids. The V gene's germline CDR1 is SGHTA and CDR2 FQGTGA. CDR3 nucleotides: TGTGCCAGCAGCTCTACTAGCGGGAGCTATGAGCAGTTCTTC. Translation gives CASSSTSGSYEQFF.

In this sample, this clonotype turned up many times. This sequence joins TRBV7-2 and TRBJ2-5; a possible D gene is TRBD2 (6 bases). The germline V gene encodes CDR1 SGHTA and CDR2 FQGNSA. The V end was cut by 5 bases, the J end by 2 bases, with 18 bases between. This CDR3 has 16 residues. The CDR3 nucleotides are TGTGCCAGCAGCCCGCGCGGGGACCTAGTACAAGAGACCCAGTACTTC. This encodes CASSPRGDLVQETQYF.

The rearrangement uses TRBV6-1 and TRBJ2-3; D ambiguous. V lost 8 bases, J lost 2 bases, and 8 bases lay in between. The CDR3 runs 12 residues. Germline assignment: CDR1 MNHNS and CDR2 SASEGT. Written as DNA, the CDR3 is TGTGCCAGCCGGAGCCTCACAGATACGCAGTATTTT. Translating it yields CASRSLTDTQYF.

This clonotype was observed a handful of times. The V and J genes are TRBV19 and TRBJ1-1; tentatively, D is TRBD1 (5 bases). Trimming pared 3 bases from V and 0 bases from J, leaving 14 bases between. CDR1 LNHDA and CDR2 SQIVND come from the germline V gene (reference sequence). The CDR3 length is 16 residues. The CDR3 loop reads CASSIGQGGLNTEAFF. CDR3 in DNA: TGTGCCAGTAGTATCGGGCAGGGAGGTCTGAACACTGAAGCTTTCTTT.

The rearrangement uses TRBV7-9 and TRBJ1-2, with a possible D match to TRBD1 (5 bases). V shed 4 bases and J shed 3 bases, with 21 bases lying between them. Per germline, CDR1 SEHNR and CDR2 FQNEAQ (reference sequence). This CDR3 contains 17 residues. The CDR3 DNA reads as TGTGCCAGCAGCTCGAACTTCGCGGAGGGACCCCACTATGGCTACACCTTC. Amino acids: CASSSNFAEGPHYGYTF.

The J gene is TRBJ1-5, the V gene TRBV2; D might be TRBD1 (6 bases). There are 13 residues in the CDR3. Trimming left V 8 bases short and J 8 bases short, with 16 bases between. CDR1 is SNHLY, CDR2 FYNNEI, per germline. The CDR3 is CASSPTGPEPQHF. The CDR3 coding sequence is TGTGCCAGCTCACCGACAGGTCCTGAGCCCCAGCATTTT.

V usage is TRBV19 and J usage is TRBJ2-2; D is possibly TRBD2 (5 bases). The V end was cut by 2 bases, the J end by 3 bases, with 10 bases between. Germline values: CDR1 LNHDA, CDR2 SQIVND (reference sequence). The CDR3 totals 15 residues. The CDR3 region is CASSIHRRDTGELFF. DNA for the CDR3: TGTGCCAGTAGTATACATAGGCGGGACACCGGGGAGCTGTTTTTT.

This clonotype appeared a few times. The chain carries TRBV11-2 and TRBJ2-1, with D tentatively TRBD1 (5 bases). The CDR3 has 18 residues. V dropped 5 bases and J dropped 2 bases, with 22 bases sitting between them. Germline CDR1 is SGHAT and CDR2 is FQNNGV. The CDR3 coding sequence is TGTGCCAGCAGCCCCCTCAAGGGTCCGACAGCCGCCTACAATGAGCAGTTCTTC. It yields the protein CASSPLKGPTAAYNEQFF.

The sample holds many counts of this clonotype. The DNA for the CDR3 is TGTGCCAGCAGTTACTGGGCTAGCGGGAGGCAAGAGACCCAGTACTTC. Amino acid sequence: CASSYWASGRQETQYF. The chain combines TRBV6-2 or TRBV6-3 with TRBJ2-5; 11 bases are a match to TRBD2. The germline CDR1 and CDR2 sequences are MNHEY and SVGEGT. V shed 1 base and J 2 bases; nucleotides not matched to a gene: 3. The CDR3 has 16 amino acids.

This clonotype was detected only a few times. The chain links TRBV30 to TRBJ2-5; weak D call: TRBD2 (6 bases). Germline V gene lookup returns CDR1 GTSNPN and CDR2 SVGIG (reference sequence). The V and J ends lost 1 base and 5 bases respectively, with 11 bases between them. The CDR3 is 13 residues long. The CDR3 sequence is CAWSGAGRETQYF. In DNA, the CDR3 is TGTGCCTGGAGTGGGGCGGGACGGGAGACCCAGTACTTC.

This rearrangement joins TRBV20-1 to TRBJ1-4; D is unresolved. V lost 6 bases, J lost 0 bases, and 11 bases lay in between. The CDR3 has 14 residues. Germline values: CDR1 DFQATT, CDR2 SNEGSKA (reference sequence). This CDR3 reads CSAPPKATNEKLFF. The CDR3 nucleotides are TGCAGTGCCCCCCCAAAGGCAACTAATGAAAAACTGTTTTTT.

The chain carries TRBV9 and TRBJ2-5, with 8 positions matching TRBD2. Germline V gene lookup returns CDR1 SGDLS and CDR2 YYNGEE. V shed 0 bases and J 2 bases; nucleotides not matched to a gene: 6. The CDR3 has 16 residues. The CDR3: CASSVEGSGTQETQYF. Written as DNA, the CDR3 is TGTGCCAGCAGCGTAGAGGGTAGCGGGACTCAAGAGACCCAGTACTTC.